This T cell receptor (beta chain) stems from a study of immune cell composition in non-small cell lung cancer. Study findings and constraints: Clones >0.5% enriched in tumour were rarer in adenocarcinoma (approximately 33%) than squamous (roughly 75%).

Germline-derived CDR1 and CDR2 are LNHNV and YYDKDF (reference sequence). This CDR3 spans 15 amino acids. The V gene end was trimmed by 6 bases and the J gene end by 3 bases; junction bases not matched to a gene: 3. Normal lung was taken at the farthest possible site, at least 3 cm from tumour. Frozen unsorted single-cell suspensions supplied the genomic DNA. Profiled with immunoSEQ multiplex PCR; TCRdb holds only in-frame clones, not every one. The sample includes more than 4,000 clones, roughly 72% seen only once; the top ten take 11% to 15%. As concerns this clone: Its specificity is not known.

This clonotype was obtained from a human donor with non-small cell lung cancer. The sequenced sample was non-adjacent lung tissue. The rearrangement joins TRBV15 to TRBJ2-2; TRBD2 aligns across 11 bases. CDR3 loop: CATRELAGDTGELFF. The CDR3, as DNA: TGTGCCACCAGAGAACTAGCGGGAGACACCGGGGAGCTGTTTTTT.